This T cell receptor beta chain was identified during a study of brain T cells in children with intractable seizures (dated by TCRdb to the early 2020s). A note on the overall study: Resected brain tissue from 50 or so pediatric epilepsy surgery cases was initially screened for immune gene transcripts with a NanoString immunology panel. Of the approximately 12 selected surgery cases, pre-surgery blood was also sequenced for eight, so four had brain tissue only. Broad study findings and their caveats: The patients' HCMV serostatus was not known, and viral specificity was inferred solely from CDR3 sequence similarity. Because sequencing depth was different between pre-surgery and post-surgery blood, clones absent from the pre-surgery sample may reflect undersampling.

Note on this clone: The target of this receptor is not known. The sample holds no much larger clone one base away, and base qualities are not on file.

The immunoSEQ assay was used to generate TCR beta chain sequences from genomic DNA. Turning to the authors' computational methods: CDR3 sequences that did not begin with the conserved framework cysteine at position 104 were removed by hand. To get clonality, the normalized Shannon's Diversity Index was subtracted from one, giving values from 0 (maximal diversity) to 1 (oligoclonal). Differences in the frequency of the same CDR3 between samples, such as brain versus blood, were assessed with chi-squared comparison-of-proportions tests. Public clonotypes were identified by searching immuneACCESS, and similarity to known antiviral clonotypes was assessed with the VDJdb browser. TCRdb re-hosts the immuneACCESS table, in-frame sequences only. Its copies lack some clones; in the studies checked, an unresolved V gene accounts for under half of them, and the cause for the rest is not known. The V and J calls and clone size come from that table; D and trimming were worked out from the DNA. The sample has about 340,000 clones on record, over 90% of them singletons. The top ten constitute 5.5% to 6% of the sample.

Read against the paper, the sample's time point label means: blood from clinic visit 5 months post-surgery; TSC patient then seizure free. The surgery cases that showed the highest brain T cell transcript signatures were chosen for TCR beta chain sequencing of brain tissue, and of blood when it was available. Before surgery, the patients had been given at least one anti-epileptic drug. The TCR-sequenced patients were children whose drug-resistant epilepsy was caused by tuberous sclerosis complex, focal cortical dysplasia, Rasmussen encephalitis or hemimegalencephaly. Bulk genomic DNA was extracted from unsorted brain tissue and whole blood with the Monarch genomic DNA purification kit. This specimen was peripheral blood, taken roughly 5 months after surgery. The clonotype originates from a boy younger than two with tuberous sclerosis and intractable seizures.

The CDR3 protein is CASSLEGLGVSGNTIYF. Here is the DNA: TGTGCCAGCAGTTTAGAGGGCCTAGGAGTCTCTGGAAACACCATATATTTT. The chain couples TRBV28 to TRBJ1-3; the D gene cannot be resolved reliably. The germline V gene gives CDR1 as MDHEN and CDR2 as SYDVKM. Deletion took 2 bases off V and 0 bases off J, with a span of 14 bases between the germline ends. From the cysteine up to the phenylalanine, the CDR3 has a length of 17 residues. Only the CDR3 DNA stays, 51 bases, in frame from base 1.